The 21 T cell receptor beta chains below come from one sample, sequenced in a study of T cell responses to AZD1222 COVID-19 vaccine. Clones were read by immunoSEQ multiplex PCR, and TCRdb kept only the in-frame ones, dropping some. The sample carries 92,000 or so clones, about nine tenths recorded once. Specimen: peripheral blood, collected on day 0 of AZD1222 vaccination. The receptors shown here come from an adult in good health.

The chain recombines TRBV7-9 with TRBJ2-7; 9 nucleotides match TRBD1. This CDR3 comprises 15 residues. J gave up 1 base and V 4 bases, and 5 bases lay outside the gene matches. CDR1 SEHNR and CDR2 FQNEAQ come from the germline V gene (reference sequence). Here the CDR3 reads CASSSGTGFSYEQYF. CDR3 coding DNA: TGTGCCAGCAGCTCCGGGACAGGGTTTTCCTACGAGCAGTACTTC.

The chain recombines TRBV10-3 with TRBJ2-2, with 11 bases that match TRBD2. V lost 0 bases to trimming and J lost 7 bases; unmatched junction nucleotides: 13. Germline CDR1 reads ENHRY; CDR2 reads SYGVKD. The CDR3 contains 19 residues. This chain's CDR3 is CAISESSGATSGRGGELFF. In DNA, the CDR3 is TGTGCCATCAGTGAGTCCTCTGGGGCTACTAGCGGGAGAGGCGGGGAGCTGTTTTTT.

This clone was seen a handful of times. V gene TRBV7-3 combines with J gene TRBJ1-1, with D unclear. CDR3 size: 15 residues. Germline V gene lookup returns CDR1 SGHTA and CDR2 FQGTGA. V lost 5 bases and J lost 1, with 14 bases in between. CDR3 DNA: TGTGCCAGCAGCCCGCAGACGGCCGGGAACACTGAAGCTTTCTTT. It encodes CASSPQTAGNTEAFF.

The chain employs TRBV5-1 and TRBJ1-4, with TRBD1 matching 8 bases. V trimming: 4 bases; J trimming: 8 bases; junction bases outside the gene matches: 13. CDR3 size: 16 residues. Per germline, CDR1 SGHRS and CDR2 YFSETQ. CDR3 sequence reads: CASSPGTGTGVEKLFF. The CDR3 DNA follows: TGCGCCAGCAGCCCCGGGACCGGGACAGGAGTGGAAAAACTGTTTTTT.

This clone was observed a few times. This chain links TRBV13 with TRBJ2-7, with TRBD1 identical over 9 bases. Unmatched junction bases numbered 5, after V lost 6 bases and J lost 5 bases. Germline values: CDR1 PRHDT, CDR2 FYEKMQ (reference sequence). The CDR3 has 13 amino acids. The CDR3 sequence: CASSTGQGNEQYF. DNA of the CDR3: TGTGCCAGCAGTACGGGACAGGGCAACGAGCAGTACTTC.

As to this clone: Germline and junction disagree at one end, which may indicate a read error. This chain connects TRBV6-4 to TRBJ2-3; D remains ambiguous. The germline CDR1 and CDR2 sequences are MRHNA and SNTAGT. There are 8 residues in the CDR3. Here the CDR3 DNA reads TGTGCCAGCAGTGGGCAGGATTTT. Translated: CASSGQDF.

The chain combines TRBV4-3 with TRBJ1-1; no firm D call. This CDR3 is 15 amino acids long. V shed 1 base and J shed 0 bases, with 9 bases lying between them. Germline V gene lookup returns CDR1 LGHNA and CDR2 YSLEER. CDR3 in amino acids: CASSQAAFMNTEAFF. CDR3 DNA sequence: TGCGCCAGCAGCCAAGCGGCCTTCATGAACACTGAAGCTTTCTTT.

This chain joins TRBV29-1 and TRBJ2-3; 11 bases align to TRBD1. Looked up from germline, CDR1 is SQVTM and CDR2 is ANQGSEA. The CDR3 totals 13 residues. With 7 bases clipped from V and 6 bases from J, the junction kept 6 bases outside the gene matches. The CDR3 DNA is TGCAGCGCCGCGGACAGGGGGCGCGATACGCAGTATTTT. This sequence encodes CSAADRGRDTQYF.

V and J are TRBV21-1 and TRBJ2-3; the listed D gene, TRBD2, was not tested against the DNA. TRBV21-1 is a pseudogene. The CDR3 is 15 residues long. The CDR3 sequence: CASSKVEGRVDTQYF. CDR3 bases: TGTGCCAGCAGCAAAGTGGAGGGCCGGGTAGATACGCAGTATTTT.

The chain uses TRBV29-1 and TRBJ2-1, with no clear D. Germline loops: CDR1 SQVTM, CDR2 ANQGSEA. V was trimmed by 7 bases and J by 5 bases, leaving 9 bases between them. The CDR3 totals 11 residues. The CDR3 loop reads CSGLYNNEQFF. The DNA of the CDR3 is TGCAGCGGCCTCTACAACAATGAGCAGTTCTTC.

The genes are TRBV28 and TRBJ2-7, with D perhaps matching TRBD1 (6 bases). CDR3 size: 13 residues. Trimming pared 3 bases from V and 1 base from J, leaving 7 bases between. Per germline, CDR1 MDHEN and CDR2 SYDVKM. CDR3 coding DNA: TGTGCCAGCAGTTTTGGACAGTCCTACGAGCAGTACTTC. Translated, it gives CASSFGQSYEQYF.

V and J are TRBV6-5 and TRBJ2-7, with TRBD1 identical over 7 bases. The germline gives CDR1 MNHEY, CDR2 SVGAGI. V was pared by 6 bases and J by 1 base, with 6 bases of the junction left unmatched. The CDR3 is 14 amino acids. Here the CDR3 DNA reads TGTGCCAGCAGAAGGGGGCCCCCGTCCTACGAGCAGTACTTC. Translated: CASRRGPPSYEQYF.

V gene TRBV6-6 combines with J gene TRBJ1-2, with a weak D call TRBD1 (6 bases). Trimming stripped 3 bases from V and 4 bases from J, with 15 bases between. This CDR3 spans 15 amino acids. The germline gives CDR1 MNHNY, CDR2 SVGAGI (reference sequence). CDR3 protein: CASSYVEGGGYGYTF. The CDR3 DNA follows: TGTGCCAGCAGTTATGTTGAAGGGGGTGGCTATGGCTACACCTTC.

The gene calls are TRBV7-2 and TRBJ2-7, with D uncertain. CDR3 length equals 14 residues. The V and J ends lost 3 bases and 2 bases respectively, with 11 bases between them. Germline V gene lookup returns CDR1 SGHTA and CDR2 FQGNSA. The CDR3 loop reads CASSFEGIAYEQYF. CDR3 nucleotides: TGTGCCAGCAGCTTCGAAGGGATAGCCTACGAGCAGTACTTC.

This clone was picked up one time. V and J are TRBV5-6 and TRBJ2-3, with D tentatively TRBD1 (5 bases). Germline lookup yields CDR1 SGHDT and CDR2 YYEEEE. There are 15 residues in the CDR3. V lost 2 bases, J lost 0 bases, and 10 bases lay in between. The CDR3, as DNA: TGTGCCAGCAGCTTTTCCCCAGGGAGCACAGATACGCAGTATTTT. It yields the protein CASSFSPGSTDTQYF.

V usage is TRBV27 and J usage is TRBJ2-7, with D tentatively TRBD2 (6 bases). From germline, CDR1 is MNHEY and CDR2 SMNVEV (reference sequence). The CDR3 has 14 residues. V lost 7 bases to trimming and J lost 3 bases, with 16 bases between them. CDR3 nucleotides: TGTGCCAGCAAAGAACTAGCTGATTACTACGAGCAGTACTTC. It codes for CASKELADYYEQYF.

This chain links TRBV28 with TRBJ1-5; D uncertain. The germline CDR1 and CDR2 sequences are MDHEN and SYDVKM. The CDR3 has 14 amino acids. V was trimmed by 3 bases and J by 3 bases, leaving 9 bases between them. The CDR3 loop is CASSFLTPNQPQHF. The DNA of the CDR3 is TGTGCCAGCAGTTTTCTGACCCCCAATCAGCCCCAGCATTTT.

The sample holds one count of this clone. V gene TRBV28 combines with J gene TRBJ2-6, with D tentatively TRBD2 (6 bases). This CDR3 is built from 15 residues. Germline V CDR1 and CDR2: MDHEN, SYDVKM. V was pared by 11 bases and J by 0 bases, with 14 bases between. For the CDR3, the DNA is TGTGCCGGCGGGACGAGGCTCTCTGGGGCCAACGTCCTGACTTTC. Protein: CAGGTRLSGANVLTF.

V is TRBV3-1 (or the pseudogene TRBV3-2) and J is TRBJ2-7; unclear D gene. Germline V gene data show CDR1 as LGHDT and CDR2 as YNNKEL (reference sequence). Trimming stripped 2 bases from V and 6 bases from J, with 11 bases between. The CDR3 is made up of 13 amino acids. The CDR3 here is CASSQMRGSEQYF. The DNA of the CDR3 is TGTGCCAGCAGCCAAATGCGAGGCTCCGAGCAGTACTTC.

The chain joins TRBV9 to TRBJ2-7; D is unresolved. V gave up 1 base and J gave up 5 bases, with 10 bases separating them. Germline loops: CDR1 SGDLS, CDR2 YYNGEE. The CDR3 length is 13 residues. Here the CDR3 DNA reads TGTGCCAGCAGCGTAAGCCCGGTAGACGAGCAGTACTTC. This gives the protein CASSVSPVDEQYF. The full variable domain, in which reference TRBV9 and TRBJ2-7 provide the parts outside the CDR3, is DSGVTQTPKHLITATGQRVTLRCSPRSGDLSVYWYQQSLDQGLQFLIQYYNGEERAKGNILERFSAQQFPDLHSELNLSSLELGDSALYFCASSVSPVDEQYFGPGTRLTVT.

V is TRBV12-2 and J is TRBJ2-7; the table's TRBD1 call for D was not verified on the DNA. TRBV12-2 is classified as a pseudogene. This CDR3 is 15 amino acids long. The CDR3 sequence is CASRLAGTGAYEQYF. The CDR3 nucleotides read TGTGCAAGTCGCTTAGCAGGGACAGGGGCCTACGAGCAGTACTTC.